This record covers a single T cell receptor (beta chain). TCRdb reprocessed the reads via MiXCR and lists one record per CDR3 protein. Here the sample spans about 600,000 distinct CDR3 sequences, approximately 24% being singletons. The sample belongs to a study of T cell repertoires in cytomegalovirus infection. For the study at large: The public TCR beta signatures pointed to both CMV infection and matching HLA type.

The CDR3 contains 16 residues. V was shortened by 2 bases and J by 7 bases, with 20 bases between the two germline ends. Germline V gene data show CDR1 as MNHEY and CDR2 as SVGEGT. Sequences were obtained from CD8+ T cells from PBMCs. This rearrangement joins TRBV6-2 or TRBV6-3 to TRBJ2-5; D is tentatively TRBD1 or TRBD2 (5 bases each). The sequence was collected from a human donor in good health (CMV status not recorded). Some clones in this sample may be carry-over from other donors' samples. CDR3 nucleotide sequence: TGTGCCAGCAGTTACCCGTCGGGACCGTACCGGAGGACCCAGTACTTC. This translates into CASSYPSGPYRRTQYF.